The 29 T cell receptor beta chains below were found in one sample sequenced in a study of naive and memory T cell subsets. Reverse transcription of blood and skin TCR RNA was primed at alpha and beta constant regions. TCRdb reprocessed the 5' RACE reads with MiXCR, giving one entry per CDR3 protein. Here the sample spans roughly 26,000 distinct CDR3 sequences, around a quarter being singletons. RNA was extracted from less than 3 ml of whole blood of healthy adults. These receptors were taken from a female donor in good health.

The sample holds a few counts of this clonotype. The chain recombines TRBV6-5 with TRBJ1-1, with a possible D match to TRBD1 (6 bases). Trimming stripped 8 bases from V and 1 base from J, with 14 bases between. Per germline, CDR1 MNHEY and CDR2 SVGAGI. The CDR3 length is 14 residues. The CDR3 DNA is TGTGCCAGCTCGATCCGGGGGCGGAACACTGAAGCTTTCTTT. This codes for CASSIRGRNTEAFF.

This clonotype showed up many times. V gene TRBV29-1 combines with J gene TRBJ2-6, with D perhaps being TRBD1 or TRBD2 (5 bases each). CDR1 and CDR2 (germline): SQVTM, ANQGSEA. The length of the CDR3 is 14 residues. V lost 6 bases and J 1 base, leaving 10 bases between the germline ends. The CDR3: CSVLGESGANVLTF. CDR3 coding DNA: TGCAGCGTGTTGGGGGAATCTGGGGCCAACGTCCTGACTTTC.

By proportion, this clonotype is medium-sized. The V gene is TRBV29-1, the J gene TRBJ2-3; TRBD2 matches 12 bases. Germline lookup yields CDR1 SQVTM and CDR2 ANQGSEA. V shed 7 bases and J 4 bases; nucleotides not matched to a gene: 9. The CDR3 sequence is 15 residues long. In DNA form, the CDR3 reads TGCAGCGCGAAGACTAGCGGGAGTTGGGCAGATACGCAGTATTTT. Its protein is CSAKTSGSWADTQYF.

This clonotype was seen a few times. The genes are TRBV6-5 and TRBJ2-7; D gene unclear. V lost 6 bases and J lost 2, with 11 bases in between. Germline CDR1 and CDR2: MNHEY and SVGAGI. The CDR3 spans 13 residues. Here the CDR3 DNA reads TGTGCCAGCAGAAAAACAGCTACCTACGAGCAGTACTTC. Translated, it gives CASRKTATYEQYF.

The J gene is TRBJ1-3, the V gene TRBV20-1; no firm D call. The germline V and J ends were trimmed by 5 bases and 4 bases, with 12 bases remaining between them. Germline CDR1 DFQATT, CDR2 SNEGSKA (reference sequence). The CDR3 contains 13 residues. As DNA, the CDR3 is TGCAGTGCTTGCACCGGGGTAGGAAACACCATATATTTT. Its translation: CSACTGVGNTIYF.

In its sample, this clonotype is medium-sized. The rearrangement uses TRBV13 and TRBJ2-5; no firm D call. Trimming removed 1 base from V and 5 bases from J, with 5 bases in between. Germline V lookup: CDR1 PRHDT, CDR2 FYEKMQ (reference sequence). The CDR3 runs 12 residues. The CDR3 nucleotides read TGTGCCAGCAGCTTAGTCCAGGAGACCCAGTACTTC. The encoded protein is CASSLVQETQYF.

This clonotype qualifies as medium-sized. The chain uses TRBV20-1 and TRBJ2-1; the match to TRBD2 covers 10 bases. This CDR3 is built from 13 residues. V shed 7 bases and J 7 bases; nucleotides not matched to a gene: 7. Germline V gene lookup returns CDR1 DFQATT and CDR2 SNEGSKA (reference sequence). CDR3 sequence reads: CSGRVLAGNEQFF. DNA for the CDR3: TGCAGTGGGAGAGTACTAGCGGGGAATGAGCAGTTCTTC.

This clonotype has ten or more counts. This rearrangement joins TRBV7-8 to TRBJ2-1; unclear D gene. The CDR3 sequence is 12 residues long. Per the germline V gene, CDR1 is SGHVS and CDR2 is FQNEAQ. Between the trimmed V and J ends, which lost 4 bases and 9 bases, there was a span of 10 bases. CDR3 amino acids: CASSSLFTEQFF. CDR3 nucleotide sequence: TGTGCCAGCAGCTCCCTATTCACTGAGCAGTTCTTC.

By share of the sample, this clonotype is medium-sized. The V call is TRBV30, the J call TRBJ1-1; D is ambiguous. The CDR3 has 11 amino acids. Trimming stripped 3 bases from V and 4 bases from J, with 6 bases between. Germline values: CDR1 GTSNPN, CDR2 SVGIG (reference sequence). CDR3 DNA: TGTGCCTGGAGCCAGCTCACTGAAGCTTTCTTT. Translating gives CAWSQLTEAFF. Full variable domain (rest looked up from reference TRBV30 and TRBJ1-1): SQTIHQWPATLVQPVGSPLSLECTVEGTSNPNLYWYRQAAGRGLQLLFYSVGIGQISSEVPQNLSASRPQDRQFILSSKKLLLSDSGFYLCAWSQLTEAFFGQGTRLTVV.

The V gene is TRBV20-1, the J gene TRBJ2-3; 9 nucleotides align to TRBD1. Germline V gene data show CDR1 as DFQATT and CDR2 as SNEGSKA (reference sequence). The CDR3 extends over 15 amino acids. V trimming: 0 bases; J trimming: 4 bases; junction bases outside the gene matches: 5. The chain's CDR3 is CSARERDRAPDTQYF. DNA for the CDR3: TGCAGTGCTAGAGAGCGGGACAGGGCCCCAGATACGCAGTATTTT.

In its sample, this clonotype is medium-sized (0.01 to 0.1%). The chain links TRBV7-2 to TRBJ2-7; D is unresolved. The CDR3 has 14 residues. The V and J ends lost 5 bases and 0 bases respectively, with 11 bases between them. From germline, CDR1 is SGHTA and CDR2 FQGNSA. CDR3 nucleotide sequence: TGTGCCAGCAGCCCAACCCCTAGCTCCTACGAGCAGTACTTC. Translated, it gives CASSPTPSSYEQYF.

The rearrangement uses TRBV7-2 and TRBJ2-1; TRBD1 aligns across 8 bases. Trimming at V came to 1 base and at J to 8 bases, leaving 7 bases not matched to a gene. The CDR3 loop spans 15 amino acids. Germline CDR1 reads SGHTA; CDR2 reads FQGNSA. CDR3 residues: CASSLDGQGGDEQFF. The DNA of the CDR3 is TGTGCCAGCAGCTTAGACGGACAGGGAGGCGATGAGCAGTTCTTC. The full variable domain, rest sourced from reference TRBV7-2 and TRBJ2-1, is GAGVSQSPSNKVTEKGKDVELRCDPISGHTALYWYRQSLGQGLEFLIYFQGNSAPDKSGLPSDRFSAERTGGSVSTLTIQRTQQEDSAVYLCASSLDGQGGDEQFFGPGTRLTVL.

This clonotype showed up just a few times. A read error is possible here, since a much larger clone lies one base away. This chain uses TRBV11-2 with TRBJ1-5; a possible D gene is TRBD1 (6 bases). The CDR3 is 14 amino acids. Germline CDR1 SGHAT, CDR2 FQNNGV. The CDR3 bases are TGTGCCAGCAGCTTAGCTGGGGGCAGTCAGCCCCAGAATTTT. Translation: CASSLAGGSQPQNF.

The chain is built from TRBV6-5 and TRBJ2-3; D perhaps matches TRBD1 (6 bases). V was cut by 7 bases and J by 4 bases, with 15 bases left in between. Germline V gene data show CDR1 as MNHEY and CDR2 as SVGAGI. The CDR3 is 14 amino acids. For the CDR3, the DNA is TGTGCCAGCACCTATACTACAGGGCCAGATACGCAGTATTTT. The encoded protein is CASTYTTGPDTQYF.

The rearrangement uses TRBV7-2 and TRBJ2-3; TRBD2 aligns across 7 bases. J lost 5 bases, V lost 3 bases, and 8 bases had no gene match. The CDR3 spans 15 residues. Per germline, CDR1 SGHTA and CDR2 FQGNSA. The CDR3 DNA is TGTGCCAGCAGCTTCGCGGCGGGAGTGGAAGATACGCAGTATTTT. It specifies CASSFAAGVEDTQYF.

This clonotype showed up just a few times. The chain recombines TRBV20-1 with TRBJ2-1; D possibly corresponds to TRBD2 (6 bases). CDR3 length equals 16 residues. Deletions cut 0 bases from V and 4 bases from J, with 16 bases between. Germline CDR1 reads DFQATT; CDR2 reads SNEGSKA (reference sequence). The CDR3 here is CSARDSSTSGYNEQFF. CDR3 coding DNA: TGCAGTGCTAGAGATAGTAGCACGAGCGGGTACAATGAGCAGTTCTTC.

DNA of the CDR3: TGTGCCAGCAGTGAAGCGGACGGCCAATTCAACGAGCAGTACTTC. It translates to CASSEADGQFNEQYF. This chain uses TRBV6-1 with TRBJ2-7; D not certain. Germline V gene sequence: CDR1 MNHNS, CDR2 SASEGT. This CDR3 has 15 amino acids. The germline V and J ends were trimmed by 0 bases and 5 bases, with 14 bases remaining between them.

At least ten counts were recorded for this clonotype. The rearrangement joins TRBV20-1 to TRBJ2-5, with TRBD2 matching over 8 bases. Germline CDR1 and CDR2: DFQATT and SNEGSKA (reference sequence). The CDR3 sequence is 14 residues long. V gave up 0 bases and J gave up 4 bases; unmatched junction bases: 4. The CDR3 region is CSARDPGGAETQYF. DNA for the CDR3: TGCAGTGCTAGAGATCCCGGGGGGGCAGAGACCCAGTACTTC.

V gene TRBV29-1 combines with J gene TRBJ1-2; 8 bases map to TRBD1. The CDR3 is 13 residues long. Germline CDR1 SQVTM, CDR2 ANQGSEA. Trimming took 4 bases from V and 6 from J; bases not matched to a gene: 7. The CDR3 coding sequence is TGCAGCGTTGTTAACAGGGGGGAGAATGGCTACACCTTC. It translates to CSVVNRGENGYTF.

This clonotype has a handful of counts. The chain links TRBV20-1 to TRBJ2-1; no firm D call. Germline loops: CDR1 DFQATT, CDR2 SNEGSKA (reference sequence). V lost 3 bases, J lost 5 bases, and 8 bases lay in between. The CDR3 consists of 12 residues. The CDR3, as DNA: TGCAGTGCTAGGGATCCTAACAATGAGCAGTTCTTC. This gives the protein CSARDPNNEQFF.

This clonotype occurred a few times. The chain couples TRBV2 to TRBJ2-3, with D possibly being TRBD2 (5 bases). The CDR3 is 13 residues long. Trimming took off 4 bases at V and 9 bases at J, with 14 bases between the two ends. Looked up from germline, CDR1 is SNHLY and CDR2 is FYNNEI. The CDR3 DNA sequence: TGTGCCAGCAGTGGCGGGCCGCGCCTGACGCAGTATTTT. Protein product: CASSGGPRLTQYF.

The chain has TRBV12-5 and TRBJ1-5; D is ambiguous. With 5 bases removed from V and 6 bases from J, the gap between germline ends came to 11 bases. CDR3 length equals 13 residues. CDR1 is LGHNT, CDR2 FRNRAP, per germline. The CDR3: CASGVQTVQPQHF. The DNA of the CDR3 is TGTGCTAGTGGTGTCCAGACGGTTCAGCCCCAGCATTTT.

The V call is TRBV29-1, the J call TRBJ2-3; 7 bases agree with TRBD2. The J segment lost 5 bases and the V segment lost 4 bases, leaving 9 bases of the junction unmatched. Germline V lookup: CDR1 SQVTM, CDR2 ANQGSEA. The CDR3 covers 14 residues. CDR3: CSVVVAGMLDTQYF. The CDR3 DNA reads TGCAGCGTTGTGGTAGCGGGTATGTTAGATACGCAGTATTTT.

This clonotype is judged medium-sized. The rearrangement uses TRBV10-1 and TRBJ2-1; 8 positions match TRBD1. Trimming at V came to 5 bases and at J to 2 bases, leaving 5 bases not matched to a gene. Per germline, CDR1 WNHNN and CDR2 SYGVQD (reference sequence). The CDR3 runs to 15 residues. The CDR3 loop is CASSTGQGTYNEQFF. CDR3 DNA: TGCGCCAGCAGTACCGGACAGGGTACCTACAATGAGCAGTTCTTC.

The chain employs TRBV12-3 or TRBV12-4 and TRBJ2-1; no clear D. Trimming took off 1 base at V and 0 bases at J, with 10 bases between the two ends. The length of the CDR3 is 16 residues. Here the CDR3 reads CASSLGGRSSYNEQFF. The CDR3 DNA reads as TGTGCCAGCAGTTTAGGCGGCCGGAGCTCCTACAATGAGCAGTTCTTC.

This clonotype turned up a few times. The chain is built from TRBV12-3 or TRBV12-4 and TRBJ2-3; TRBD2 matches 10 bases. The length of the CDR3 is 12 residues. Unmatched junction bases numbered 4, after V lost 5 bases and J lost 11 bases. The CDR3 here is CASSPGLAVQYF. The CDR3 nucleotides are TGTGCCAGCAGTCCAGGACTAGCGGTGCAGTATTTT.

This clonotype was detected ten times or more. The chain employs TRBV7-6 and TRBJ2-1, with D unresolved. Per germline, CDR1 SGHVS and CDR2 FNYEAQ. The CDR3 covers 18 residues. Trimming stripped 4 bases from V and 0 bases from J, with 19 bases between. CDR3 sequence: CASSSDSGGLSSYNEQFF. CDR3 sequence (DNA): TGTGCCAGCAGCTCAGACTCGGGCGGCCTGAGCTCCTACAATGAGCAGTTCTTC.

As for this clonotype: One end of the junction is discordant with germline, which a read error may explain. V and J are TRBV12-3 or TRBV12-4 and TRBJ2-7; TRBD2 matches 13 bases. The CDR3 totals 12 residues. The CDR3 loop is CASSFGTSGARF. The CDR3 nucleotides read TGTGCCAGCAGTTTTGGGACTAGCGGGGCCCGCTTC.

V and J are TRBV12-5 and TRBJ2-1; unclear D gene. Germline loops: CDR1 LGHNT, CDR2 FRNRAP. The CDR3 has 12 residues. The ends were cut back, 1 base at V and 6 bases at J, with 4 bases in the middle. Here the CDR3 reads CASGLASNEQFF. CDR3 DNA sequence: TGTGCTAGTGGTTTGGCGAGCAATGAGCAGTTCTTC.